This T cell receptor beta chain was identified during a study of T cell changes during pregnancy in multiple sclerosis. The table came from immunoSEQ multiplex PCR; TCRdb's copy has only in-frame clones and leaves some out. The profile shows 100,000 or so clones, about 92% of them singletons. V lost 1 base to trimming and J lost 3 bases; unmatched junction nucleotides: 3. From germline, CDR1 is SGHAT and CDR2 FQNNGV. The CDR3 is made up of 15 amino acids. This TCR came from a female donor with multiple sclerosis, enrolled in a pregnancy study. This chain uses TRBV11-2 with TRBJ2-7; TRBD1 agrees at 10 bases. The sequences come from peripheral blood, collected in the second trimester of pregnancy. In DNA, the CDR3 is TGTGCCAGCAGCTTAGTAGGGGACAGGGGCTACGAGCAGTACTTC. Protein product: CASSLVGDRGYEQYF.